This entry is about one T cell receptor (beta chain). The data are from a study of blood T cells in healthy people across ages. Together with a sample-barcoded 5' primer, a J-beta primer mix was included in a second PCR lasting roughly 7 to 11 cycles. A 12-random-nucleotide template-switch adaptor tagged each cDNA molecule. Each CDR3 protein is one row after TCRdb ran MiXCR on the 5' RACE reads. The data show about 1.4 million distinct CDR3 sequences, approximately 59% seen once. Trimming removed 0 bases from V and 2 bases from J; junction bases left unmatched: 5. Germline CDR1 SGHDT, CDR2 YYEEEE. This CDR3 is built from 16 residues.

The rearrangement uses TRBV5-6 and TRBJ1-5; TRBD1 matches 7 bases. Sequenced input: blood. The sequence was obtained from a man between 18 and 29 years old in good health. This chain's CDR3 is CASSLGGGVGNQPQHF. CDR3 coding DNA: TGTGCCAGCAGCTTGGGAGGGGGCGTCGGCAATCAGCCCCAGCATTTT.